Sequencing of this T cell receptor (beta chain) was carried out in a study of shared clonotypes between healthy human individuals. This clone turned up a few times. Germline V CDR1 and CDR2: LNHDA, SQIVND (reference sequence). The ends were cut back, 7 bases at V and 2 bases at J, with 14 bases in the middle. The CDR3 totals 14 residues. Sequencing was at deep level. Using immunoSEQ multiplex PCR, the repertoire was profiled, and TCRdb retains in-frame clones only, with some absent. This table holds about 600,000 clones, roughly 79% found once. This chain links TRBV19 with TRBJ1-2; D gene uncertain. Sequencing was carried out using PBMCs. This TCR was recovered from a woman in her 40s in good health. Some clones in this sample may be carry-over from other donors' samples. The CDR3 sequence is CASTQLTPNYGYTF. The CDR3 DNA reads TGTGCCAGTACTCAGTTGACACCAAACTATGGCTACACCTTC.